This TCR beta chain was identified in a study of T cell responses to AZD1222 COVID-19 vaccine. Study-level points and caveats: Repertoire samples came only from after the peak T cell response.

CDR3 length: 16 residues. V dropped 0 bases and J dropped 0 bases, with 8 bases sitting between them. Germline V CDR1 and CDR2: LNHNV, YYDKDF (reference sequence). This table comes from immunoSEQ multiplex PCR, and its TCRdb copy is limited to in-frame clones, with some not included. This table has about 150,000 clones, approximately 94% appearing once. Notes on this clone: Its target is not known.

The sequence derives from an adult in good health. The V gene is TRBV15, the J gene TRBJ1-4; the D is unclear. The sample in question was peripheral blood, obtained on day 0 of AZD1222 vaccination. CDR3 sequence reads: CATSRDPGATNEKLFF. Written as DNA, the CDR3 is TGTGCCACCAGCAGAGATCCCGGTGCAACTAATGAAAAACTGTTTTTT.